Here is one TCR beta chain with its context. The data derive from a study of T cell responses to AZD1222 COVID-19 vaccine. The CDR3 runs 12 residues. The V end was cut by 7 bases, the J end by 3 bases, with 9 bases between. In germline, CDR1 is MNHEY, CDR2 SVGAGI. Data came from immunoSEQ multiplex PCR; TCRdb stores just in-frame clones and leaves some out. This sample has about 75,000 clones; 70% to 90% occur once, and the top ten carry 9% to 10%. The chain has TRBV6-5 and TRBJ1-1, with a possible D match to TRBD1 (6 bases). This TCR was sampled from an adult who received the MenACWY meningococcal vaccine as a control. The sample consisted of peripheral blood, taken 28 days after the second dose of the MenACWY control vaccine. CDR3 residues: CASNDRYTEAFF. The CDR3 nucleotides read TGTGCCAGCAACGACAGGTACACTGAAGCTTTCTTT.